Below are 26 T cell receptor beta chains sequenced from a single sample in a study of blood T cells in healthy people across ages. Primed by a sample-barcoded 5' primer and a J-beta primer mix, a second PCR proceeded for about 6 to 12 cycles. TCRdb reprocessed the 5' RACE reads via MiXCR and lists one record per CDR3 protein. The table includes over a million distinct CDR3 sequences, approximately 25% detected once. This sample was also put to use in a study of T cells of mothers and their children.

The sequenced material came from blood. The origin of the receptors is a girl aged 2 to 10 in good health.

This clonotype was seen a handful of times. CDR3 nucleotide sequence: TGCGCCAGCAGCCAAAATCTAGCGGACCAAGAGACCCCATACTTC. Translating it yields CASSQNLADQETPYF. The genes are TRBV4-3 and TRBJ2-7, with 7 bases fitting TRBD2. V lost 2 bases to trimming and J lost 13 bases; unmatched junction nucleotides: 17. The CDR3 sequence is 15 residues long. Germline CDR1 reads LGHNA; CDR2 reads YSLEER.

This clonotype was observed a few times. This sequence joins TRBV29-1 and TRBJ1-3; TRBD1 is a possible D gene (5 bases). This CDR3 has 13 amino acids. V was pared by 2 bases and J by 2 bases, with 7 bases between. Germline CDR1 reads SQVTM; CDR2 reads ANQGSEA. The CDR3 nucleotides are TGCAGCGTTGAAAGGGGAACTGGAAACACCATATATTTT. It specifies CSVERGTGNTIYF.

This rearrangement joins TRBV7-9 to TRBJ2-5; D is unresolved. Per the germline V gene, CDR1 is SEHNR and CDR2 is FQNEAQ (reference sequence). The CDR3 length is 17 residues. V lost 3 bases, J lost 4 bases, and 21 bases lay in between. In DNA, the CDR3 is TGTGCCAGCAGCTTCGAAAGGCCGGTCTCCGTCCTAGAGACCCAGTACTTC. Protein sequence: CASSFERPVSVLETQYF.

The DNA for the CDR3 is TGCAGTGCTAGAGCCCTCCAAGGAGGGGGCAGAAGGAATGAGCAGTTCTTC. This translates into CSARALQGGGRRNEQFF. The J gene is TRBJ2-1, the V gene TRBV20-1, with D possibly being TRBD1 (7 bases). The CDR3 spans 17 residues. Germline V gene lookup returns CDR1 DFQATT and CDR2 SNEGSKA (reference sequence). V lost 1 base and J lost 7, with 23 bases in between.

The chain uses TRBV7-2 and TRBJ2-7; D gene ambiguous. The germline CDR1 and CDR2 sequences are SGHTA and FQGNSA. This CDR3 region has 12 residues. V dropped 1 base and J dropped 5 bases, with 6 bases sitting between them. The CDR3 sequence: CASSLVAHEQYF. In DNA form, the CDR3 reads TGTGCCAGCAGCTTAGTTGCCCACGAGCAGTACTTC. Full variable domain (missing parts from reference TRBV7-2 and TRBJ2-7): GAGVSQSPSNKVTEKGKDVELRCDPISGHTALYWYRQSLGQGLEFLIYFQGNSAPDKSGLPSDRFSAERTGGSVSTLTIQRTQQEDSAVYLCASSLVAHEQYFGPGTRLTVT.

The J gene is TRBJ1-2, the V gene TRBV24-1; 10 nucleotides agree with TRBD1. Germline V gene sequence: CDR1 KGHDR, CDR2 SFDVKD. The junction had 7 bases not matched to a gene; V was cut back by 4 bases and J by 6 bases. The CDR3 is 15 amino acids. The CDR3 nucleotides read TGTGCCACCAGTGAGAACCGGGACAGGGGCGATGGCTACACCTTC. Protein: CATSENRDRGDGYTF.

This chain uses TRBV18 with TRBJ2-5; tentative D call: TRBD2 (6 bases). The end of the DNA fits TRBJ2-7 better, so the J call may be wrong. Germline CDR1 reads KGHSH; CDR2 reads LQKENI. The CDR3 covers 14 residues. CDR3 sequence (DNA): TGTGCCAGCTCACTTTCCGCGGGGTTGGGCGAGCAGTACTTC. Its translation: CASSLSAGLGEQYF.

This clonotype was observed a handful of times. CDR3 DNA sequence: TGTGCCAGCAGCCTCACTCCCGGGACCAGTTATGAGGGGTATGGCTACACCTTC. Translation gives CASSLTPGTSYEGYGYTF. The chain employs TRBV7-3 and TRBJ1-2; tentative D call: TRBD1 (5 bases). Trimming cost V 5 bases and J 5 bases, with 27 bases left between them. The length of the CDR3 is 18 residues. Germline V gene sequence: CDR1 SGHTA, CDR2 FQGTGA.

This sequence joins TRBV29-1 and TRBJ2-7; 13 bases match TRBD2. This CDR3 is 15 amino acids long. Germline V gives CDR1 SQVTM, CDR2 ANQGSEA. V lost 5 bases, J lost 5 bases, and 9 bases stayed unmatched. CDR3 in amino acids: CSVSELAGGPDEQYF. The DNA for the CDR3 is TGCAGCGTTTCCGAACTAGCGGGAGGGCCGGACGAGCAGTACTTC.

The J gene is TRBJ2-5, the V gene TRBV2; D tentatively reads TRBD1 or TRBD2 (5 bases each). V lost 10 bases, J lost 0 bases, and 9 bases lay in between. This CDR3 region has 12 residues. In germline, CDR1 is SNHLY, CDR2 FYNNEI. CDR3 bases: TGTGCCACCCGGGACGACCAAGAGACCCAGTACTTC. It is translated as CATRDDQETQYF.

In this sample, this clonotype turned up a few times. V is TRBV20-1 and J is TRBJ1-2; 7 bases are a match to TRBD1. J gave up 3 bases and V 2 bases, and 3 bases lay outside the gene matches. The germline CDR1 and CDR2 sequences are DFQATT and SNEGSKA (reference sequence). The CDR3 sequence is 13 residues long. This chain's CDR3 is CSARQTGDYGYTF. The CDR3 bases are TGCAGTGCTAGACAAACAGGGGACTATGGCTACACCTTC.

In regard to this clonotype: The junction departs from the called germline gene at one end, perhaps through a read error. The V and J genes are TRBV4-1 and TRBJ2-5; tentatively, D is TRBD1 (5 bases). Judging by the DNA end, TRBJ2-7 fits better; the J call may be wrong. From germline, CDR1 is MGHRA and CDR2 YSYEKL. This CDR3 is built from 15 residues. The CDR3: CAGSQEDQGYYEQYF. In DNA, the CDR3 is TGCGCCGGCAGCCAAGAAGACCAGGGTTACTACGAGCAGTACTTC.

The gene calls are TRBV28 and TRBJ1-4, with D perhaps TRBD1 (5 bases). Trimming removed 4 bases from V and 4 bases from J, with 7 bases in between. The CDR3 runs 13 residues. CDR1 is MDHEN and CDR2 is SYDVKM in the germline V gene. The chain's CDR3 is CASSSGLNEKLFF. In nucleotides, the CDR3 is TGTGCCAGCAGTTCGGGACTTAATGAAAAACTGTTTTTT.

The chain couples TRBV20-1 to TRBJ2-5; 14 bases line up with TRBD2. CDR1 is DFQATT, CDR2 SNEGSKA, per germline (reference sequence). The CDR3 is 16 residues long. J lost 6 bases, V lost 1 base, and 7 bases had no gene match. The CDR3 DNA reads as TGCAGTGCTAGAGGGACTAGCGGGGGGACTATCAAGACCCAGTACTTC. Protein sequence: CSARGTSGGTIKTQYF.

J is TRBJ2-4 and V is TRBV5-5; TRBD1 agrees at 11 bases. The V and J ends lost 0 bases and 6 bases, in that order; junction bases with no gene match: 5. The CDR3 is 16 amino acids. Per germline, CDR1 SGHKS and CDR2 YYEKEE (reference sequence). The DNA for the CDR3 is TGTGCCAGCAGCTTGGAAGTTGGGACAGGGGGAAACATTCAGTACTTC. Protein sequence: CASSLEVGTGGNIQYF. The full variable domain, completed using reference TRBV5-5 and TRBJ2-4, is DAGVTQSPTHLIKTRGQQVTLRCSPISGHKSVSWYQQVLGQGPQFIFQYYEKEERGRGNFPDRFSARQFPNYSSELNVNALLLGDSALYLCASSLEVGTGGNIQYFGAGTRLSVL.

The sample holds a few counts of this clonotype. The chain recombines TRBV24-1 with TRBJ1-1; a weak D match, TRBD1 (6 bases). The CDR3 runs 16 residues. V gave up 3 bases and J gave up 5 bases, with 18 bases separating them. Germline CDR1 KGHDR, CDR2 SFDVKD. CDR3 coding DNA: TGTGCCACCAGTGATGGGGCAGGGGAAGTGGATACTGAAGCTTTCTTT. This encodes CATSDGAGEVDTEAFF.

This chain's CDR3 is CATSDTWGDGYTF. The CDR3 nucleotides are TGTGCCACCAGTGATACGTGGGGCGATGGCTACACCTTC. The gene calls are TRBV24-1 and TRBJ1-2; D might be TRBD1 (5 bases). Trimming stripped 3 bases from V and 6 bases from J, with 10 bases between. The length of the CDR3 is 13 residues. CDR1 is KGHDR and CDR2 is SFDVKD in the germline V gene.

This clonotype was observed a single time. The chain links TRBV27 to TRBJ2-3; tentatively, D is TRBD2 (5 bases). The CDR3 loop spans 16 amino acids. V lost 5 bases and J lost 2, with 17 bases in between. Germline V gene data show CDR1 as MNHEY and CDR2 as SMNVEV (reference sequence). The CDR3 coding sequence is TGTGCCAGCAGTCCCCTGGGGAGATACTTCACAGATACGCAGTATTTT. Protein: CASSPLGRYFTDTQYF.

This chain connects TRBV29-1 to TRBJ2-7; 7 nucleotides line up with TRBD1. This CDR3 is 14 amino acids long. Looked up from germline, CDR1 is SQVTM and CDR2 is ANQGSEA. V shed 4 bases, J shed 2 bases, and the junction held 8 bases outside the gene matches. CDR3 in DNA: TGCAGCGTTGGAACTAAGGACAGGCCCTACGAGCAGTACTTC. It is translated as CSVGTKDRPYEQYF.

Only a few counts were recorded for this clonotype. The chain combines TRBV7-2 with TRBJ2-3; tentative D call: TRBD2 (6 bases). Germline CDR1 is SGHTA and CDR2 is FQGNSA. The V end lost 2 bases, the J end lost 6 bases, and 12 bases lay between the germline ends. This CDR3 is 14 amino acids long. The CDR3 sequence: CASSLLRGYDTQYF. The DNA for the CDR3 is TGTGCCAGCAGCTTACTTCGGGGGTACGATACGCAGTATTTT.

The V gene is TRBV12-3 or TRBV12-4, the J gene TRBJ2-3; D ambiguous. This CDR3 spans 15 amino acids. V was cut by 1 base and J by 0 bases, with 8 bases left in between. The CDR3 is CASSLVDGSTDTQYF. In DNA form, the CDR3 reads TGTGCCAGCAGTTTAGTAGACGGGAGCACAGATACGCAGTATTTT.

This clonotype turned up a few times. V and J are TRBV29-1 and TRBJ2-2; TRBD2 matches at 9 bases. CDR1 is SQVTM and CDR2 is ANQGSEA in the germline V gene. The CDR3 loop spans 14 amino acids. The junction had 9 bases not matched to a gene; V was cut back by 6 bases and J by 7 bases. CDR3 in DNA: TGCAGCGTCACGACTAGCGGATACATCGGGGAGCTGTTTTTT. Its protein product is CSVTTSGYIGELFF.

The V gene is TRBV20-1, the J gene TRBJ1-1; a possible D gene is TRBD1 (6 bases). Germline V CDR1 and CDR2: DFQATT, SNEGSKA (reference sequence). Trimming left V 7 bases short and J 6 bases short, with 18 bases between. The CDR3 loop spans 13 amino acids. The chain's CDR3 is CSVWEGGSAEAFF. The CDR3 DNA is TGCAGTGTCTGGGAGGGGGGGAGCGCTGAAGCTTTCTTT.

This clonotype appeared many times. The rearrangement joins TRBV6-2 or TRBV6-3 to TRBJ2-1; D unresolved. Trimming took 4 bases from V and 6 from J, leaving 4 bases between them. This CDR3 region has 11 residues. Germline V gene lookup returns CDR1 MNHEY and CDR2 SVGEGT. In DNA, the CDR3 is TGTGCCAGCAGTTCTTTCAATGAGCAGTTCTTC. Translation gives CASSSFNEQFF.

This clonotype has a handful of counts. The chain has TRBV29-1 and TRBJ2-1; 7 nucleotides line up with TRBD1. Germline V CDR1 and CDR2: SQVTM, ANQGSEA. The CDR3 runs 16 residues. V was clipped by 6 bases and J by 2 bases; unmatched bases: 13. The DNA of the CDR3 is TGCAGCGTCGCCGCGCAAACAGGGGCGCCCTACAATGAGCAGTTCTTC. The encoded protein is CSVAAQTGAPYNEQFF.

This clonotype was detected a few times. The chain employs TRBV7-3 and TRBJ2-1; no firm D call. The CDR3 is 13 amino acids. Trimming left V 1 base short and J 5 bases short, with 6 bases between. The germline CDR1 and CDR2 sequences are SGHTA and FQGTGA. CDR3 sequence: CASSLNSNNEQFF. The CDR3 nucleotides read TGTGCCAGCAGCTTAAACAGCAACAATGAGCAGTTCTTC.